This entry is about one TCR beta chain. As yet, its antigen is unknown. These data are taken from a study of cytomegalovirus exposure and HLA in healthy donors. Study background: Among about 380 genotyped donors, approximately 80% fell in the Caucasian-associated ancestry cluster.

General study findings and limits: Data from an earlier analysis indicated that most TCR beta V segments were productive either about 87% or about 30% of the time. Rarity characterized most TCR sequences, yet some public TCRs appeared in many donors. It was taken for granted in presence/absence analyses that sequencing depth across donors was roughly uniform.

The ends lost 0 bases at V and 7 bases at J; junction bases unmatched: 6. This CDR3 is built from 15 residues. Looked up from germline, CDR1 is LNHNV and CDR2 is YYDKDF (reference sequence). 13 Jbeta primers and 60 Vbeta primers were used for the PCR. Profiled with immunoSEQ multiplex PCR; TCRdb holds only in-frame clones, not every one. Of more than 95,000 clones listed, about two thirds are singletons. This chain uses TRBV15 with TRBJ2-4, with TRBD1 identical over 7 bases. Sequencing was done on a sample of PBMCs. This receptor was identified in a man in his fifties or sixties in good health and CMV-seropositive. The CDR3 nucleotides are TGTGCCACCAGCAGAGATACCAGACAGGGTAACATTCAGTACTTC. Translation gives CATSRDTRQGNIQYF.